This TCR beta chain derives from a study of blood T cell repertoires in COVID-19 (dated by TCRdb to about 2020). As for the study more broadly: Samples covering the acute and convalescent phases of COVID-19 were provided by collaborators in the United States, Italy and Spain. The prospective study material was composed of cDNA or gDNA derived from T cells, B-cell-depleted T cells, or PBMCs. The dataset comprised deeply sampled blood TCRbeta repertoires from subjects exposed to, actively infected with, or recovered from COVID-19. The repertoires were released in a freely available public database intended as a resource for research on the immune response to SARS-CoV-2. The samples were drawn from the first 160 participants of the ongoing ImmuneRACE study and from 1,254 subjects provided by 6 global collaborators. Nearly every sample came with metadata listing a de-identified subject ID, COVID-19 status, age in years and sex. Where available, HLA class I and class II types were obtained from metadata supplied by the sample provider rather than from assay-based typing.

The research as a whole found: The amount of clinical and demographic metadata varied by source and participant and was provided uncurated.

TCRbeta CDR3 regions were amplified from genomic DNA using the immunoSEQ Assay, a bias-controlled multiplex PCR. In the source study's methods: Nucleated cell counts per sample were estimated from amplification of reference gene primers within the assay. To quantify the absolute abundance of each unique TCRbeta CDR3 rearrangement, sequence reads were collapsed and filtered. Productive Simpson clonality was computed per sample as the square root of Simpson's diversity index over productive rearrangements. Held by TCRdb, this immuneACCESS table contains in-frame sequences only and omits some clones. Under half of the omission traces to an unresolved V gene where checked; the cause of the rest is unknown. The V and J calls and the clone size are those of that table, but D and trimming were determined from the DNA. The sample profile shows 110,000 or so clones; approximately 87% of them were found once. The ten largest clones represent approximately 2.3% of the sample.

Each collaborating institution followed its own protocols to collect whole blood in K2EDTA tubes. Collaborator samples were shipped for TCRbeta analysis as frozen whole blood, isolated PBMCs, or DNA extracted from either sample type. V lost 10 bases and J lost 8 bases, and the count of bases not matched to a germline gene is 8. The CDR3 spans 12 residues, from the cysteine through the phenylalanine. Just CDR3 DNA is preserved here, 36 bases in frame from base 1. The germline V gene gives CDR1 as MDHEN and CDR2 as SYDVKM. With respect to this clone: No antigen is known for it. There are no base qualities to consult, and no much larger clone falls within one base.

The V and J genes are TRBV28 and TRBJ1-2, and 9 junctional nucleotides match TRBD1. This TCR was sampled from a woman aged 45-60 years with acute or convalescent COVID-19. The sequencing input was peripheral blood. Here the CDR3 is given as CAIRDRVYGYTF. The sequenced DNA is TGTGCCATCCGGGACAGGGTGTACGGCTACACCTTC.